The clone carrying this TCR beta chain has a handful of counts. Within Nashville, Tennessee resided all donors, each a Caucasian adult. The V and J ends lost 6 bases and 3 bases respectively, with 14 bases between them. The CDR3 spans 15 residues. The germline gives CDR1 MNHNS, CDR2 SASEGT. This specimen belongs to a study of shared clonotypes between healthy human individuals. The assay was immunoSEQ multiplex PCR, and TCRdb's table has in-frame clones only and misses some. The profile shows roughly 100,000 clones, 65% to 75% of them singletons. The chain links TRBV6-1 to TRBJ2-2; a weak D match, TRBD2 (5 bases). The clonotype originates from a woman in her twenties or thirties in good health. Sequenced input: memory CD8+ T cells sorted from blood. Specified subset: CD45RO+ cells pooled with CCR7-negative TemRA cells. The CDR3 protein is CASRAPRVHTGELFF. CDR3 bases: TGTGCCAGCAGGGCCCCGAGGGTCCACACCGGGGAGCTGTTTTTT.